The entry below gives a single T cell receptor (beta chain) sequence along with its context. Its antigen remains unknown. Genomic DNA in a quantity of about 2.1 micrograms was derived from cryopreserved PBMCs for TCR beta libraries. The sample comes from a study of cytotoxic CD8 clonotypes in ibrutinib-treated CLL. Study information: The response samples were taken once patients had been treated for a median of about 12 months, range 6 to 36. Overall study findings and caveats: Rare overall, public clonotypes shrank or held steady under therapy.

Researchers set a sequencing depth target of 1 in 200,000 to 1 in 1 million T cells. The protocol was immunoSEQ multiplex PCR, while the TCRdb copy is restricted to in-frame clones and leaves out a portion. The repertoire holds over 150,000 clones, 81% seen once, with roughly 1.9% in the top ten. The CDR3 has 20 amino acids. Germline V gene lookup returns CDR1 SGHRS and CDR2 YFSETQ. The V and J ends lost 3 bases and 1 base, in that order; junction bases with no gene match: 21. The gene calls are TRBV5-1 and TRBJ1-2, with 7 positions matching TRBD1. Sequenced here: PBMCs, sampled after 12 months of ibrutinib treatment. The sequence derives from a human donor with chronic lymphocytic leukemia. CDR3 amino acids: CASSSKTGTISTRDNYGYTF. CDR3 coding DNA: TGCGCCAGCAGCTCCAAGACAGGGACGATCTCTACCCGCGATAACTATGGCTACACCTTC.